A selection of T cell receptor beta chains follows, all from one sample in a study of human T cells and chemical hapten exposure. One entry per CDR3 protein, called by TCRdb with MiXCR from the RACE reads. The sample holds under 110,000 distinct CDR3 sequences, roughly 12% seen once. Specimen: whole blood, collected in connection with sensitization to the hapten diphenylcyclopropenone (DPC). The source is a woman aged 45-59 years with alopecia areata. Some clones in this sample may be carry-over from other donors' samples. CDR3s include the opening cysteine and the closing phenylalanine or tryptophan. The order of the fields is clone size, J gene, V gene, D gene, CDR3 protein, CDR3 DNA. The D gene is left open where the match is weak. Clone size is stated in some rows and not others, as once, few, many or a class when expanded.

- | TRBJ1-1 | TRBV7-2 | - | CASSLALRGTEAFF | TGTGCCAGCAGCCTGGCTCTGAGGGGAACTGAAGCTTTCTTT
few | TRBJ1-6 | TRBV25-1 | - | CASSELQLGRAGSPLHF | TGTGCCAGCAGTGAATTGCAATTGGGCAGGGCGGGTTCACCCCTCCACTTT
many | TRBJ1-5 | TRBV28 | - | CASSFIIDANQPQHF | TGTGCCAGCAGTTTTATTATCGACGCCAATCAGCCCCAGCATTTT
few | TRBJ1-1 | TRBV5-1 | - | CAGSHNSWGLNTEAFF | TGCGCCGGCAGCCATAACTCATGGGGGTTGAACACTGAAGCTTTCTTT
many | TRBJ2-3 | TRBV6-5 | TRBD1 | CATRTGSTDTQYF | TGTGCCACCCGGACAGGGAGCACAGATACGCAGTATTTT
- | TRBJ1-5 | TRBV10-3 | - | CAISEVWVHNQPQHF | TGTGCCATCAGTGAGGTCTGGGTCCACAATCAGCCCCAGCATTTT
few | TRBJ2-7 | TRBV12-3/TRBV12-4 | TRBD2 | CASSLAGGLLAGVVEYF | TGTGCCAGCAGTTTAGCCGGCGGTCTCCTAGCGGGAGTGGTGGAGTACTTC
few | TRBJ2-7 | TRBV27 | TRBD2 | CASSFGQAGASYEQYF | TGTGCCAGCAGTTTCGGGCAAGCGGGGGCCTCCTACGAGCAGTACTTC
few | TRBJ2-3 | TRBV6-5 | TRBD2 | CASSSFSGGTQYF | TGTGCCAGCAGTTCCTTCTCGGGAGGGACGCAGTATTTT
- | TRBJ2-6 | TRBV25-1 | - | CASSEAGANVLTF | TGTGCCAGCAGTGAAGCCGGGGCCAACGTCCTGACTTTC
many | TRBJ2-2 | TRBV6-4 | - | CARGTGESPGELFF | TGTGCCAGGGGGACTGGGGAGAGTCCCGGGGAGCTGTTTTTT
- | TRBJ1-1 | TRBV28 | - | CASSLYDYTEAFF | TGTGCCAGCAGTTTATACGACTACACTGAAGCTTTCTTT
- | TRBJ2-5 | TRBV5-1 | - | CASSLVRDPQYF | TGCGCCAGCAGCTTGGTAAGGGATCCCCAGTACTTC
- | TRBJ2-3 | TRBV28 | - | CASNKGGADTQYF | TGTGCCAGCAATAAAGGGGGGGCAGATACGCAGTATTTT
many | TRBJ2-5 | TRBV18 | - | CASLRGRQETQYF | TGTGCCAGCTTACGGGGCAGACAAGAGACCCAGTACTTC
many | TRBJ2-2 | TRBV11-2 | TRBD1 | CASRRPGQGSGNTGELFF | TGTGCCAGCAGACGTCCGGGACAGGGGAGCGGGAACACCGGGGAGCTGTTTTTT
- | TRBJ2-1 | TRBV7-9 | TRBD2 | CASSLRGGTSGSYEQFF | TGTGCCAGCAGCTTACGGGGAGGGACTAGCGGCTCCTACGAGCAGTTCTTC
many | TRBJ1-5 | TRBV6-2/TRBV6-3 | - | CASSYGGPQHF | TGTGCCAGCAGTTACGGCGGGCCCCAGCATTTT
- | TRBJ1-2 | TRBV18 | TRBD1 | CASSPRTGANYGYTF | TGTGCCAGCTCACCGAGAACAGGGGCTAACTATGGCTACACCTTC
- | TRBJ2-3 | TRBV7-9 | - | CASTLLGNTDTQYF | TGTGCCAGCACTTTATTGGGGAACACAGATACGCAGTATTTT